Below are 26 T cell receptor beta chains sequenced from a single sample in a study of cytomegalovirus exposure and HLA in healthy donors. Vbeta (60) and Jbeta (13) primers were used in the PCR. Sequencing was performed with immunoSEQ multiplex PCR; in TCRdb, only in-frame clones are kept and a portion is missing. The top ten hold around 4.4% of the sample, which has around 100,000 clones, roughly three quarters seen once. The specimen sequenced was PBMCs. The origin of the receptors is a man aged 40-49 years in good health and CMV-seronegative.

The CDR3 coding sequence is TGCAGCGTTTTGCCCTCCCGAGCGAACACTGAAGCTTTCTTT. Encoded protein: CSVLPSRANTEAFF. The rearrangement joins TRBV29-1 to TRBJ1-1, with D unclear. This CDR3 spans 14 amino acids. Trimming shortened V by 5 bases and J by 1 base, and 14 bases separated the two germline ends. Germline CDR1 is SQVTM and CDR2 is ANQGSEA.

The chain combines TRBV7-2 with TRBJ2-7, with D possibly TRBD1 on 5 matching bases. The V end lost 5 bases, the J end lost 4 bases, and 12 bases lay between the germline ends. The germline V gene has CDR1 SGHTA and CDR2 FQGNSA. The CDR3 sequence is 13 residues long. In DNA, the CDR3 is TGTGCCAGCAGCCCCGTCGACAGTTACGAGCAGTACGTC. The encoded protein is CASSPVDSYEQYV.

The table lists this clone with a few counts. This rearrangement joins TRBV7-8 to TRBJ2-3; a possible D gene is TRBD2 (7 bases). Per the germline V gene, CDR1 is SGHVS and CDR2 is FQNEAQ. The CDR3 runs to 14 residues. Deletions cut 11 bases from V and 4 bases from J, with 19 bases between. The chain's CDR3 is CASRGGSRPDTQYF. The CDR3 bases are TGTGCCTCGAGGGGGGGGAGTCGGCCAGATACGCAGTATTTT.

The J gene is TRBJ2-1, the V gene TRBV18; 7 positions match TRBD2. The CDR3 spans 15 residues. Germline lookup yields CDR1 KGHSH and CDR2 LQKENI. Germline trimming cut 1 base from V and 4 bases from J; bases unmatched to any gene: 4. The CDR3 reads CASSPREGSYNEQFF. The CDR3 DNA reads TGTGCCAGCTCACCACGGGAGGGGAGTTACAATGAGCAGTTCTTC. Looking up the rest from reference TRBV18 and TRBJ2-1 gives the full variable domain: NAGVMQNPRHLVRRRGQEARLRCSPMKGHSHVYWYRQLPEEGLKFMVYLQKENIIDESGMPKERFSAEFPKEGPSILRIQQVVRGDSAAYFCASSPREGSYNEQFFGPGTRLTVL.

The rearrangement joins TRBV7-9 to TRBJ1-1, with 7 bases lining up with TRBD1. There are 15 residues in the CDR3. V was clipped by 4 bases and J by 1 base; unmatched bases: 6. CDR1 is SEHNR, CDR2 FQNEAQ, per germline (reference sequence). The CDR3 region is CASSSKGGANTEAFF. The CDR3 DNA is TGTGCCAGCAGCTCAAAAGGGGGCGCGAACACTGAAGCTTTCTTT.

This chain connects TRBV2 to TRBJ2-2; maybe TRBD2 (5 bases). V was trimmed by 7 bases and J by 4 bases, leaving 13 bases between them. The germline V gene encodes CDR1 SNHLY and CDR2 FYNNEI. The CDR3 is 14 amino acids. CDR3 DNA sequence: TGTGCCAGCACCCCAGGACGGGGCACCGGGGAGCTGTTTTTT. Residues: CASTPGRGTGELFF. Variable domain in full (rest from reference TRBV2 and TRBJ2-2): EPEVTQTPSHQVTQMGQEVILRCVPISNHLYFYWYRQILGQKVEFLVSFYNNEISEKSEIFDDQFSVERPDGSNFTLKIRSTKLEDSAMYFCASTPGRGTGELFFGEGSRLTVL.

V usage is TRBV15 and J usage is TRBJ2-5, with 9 nucleotides matching TRBD1. The CDR3 is 16 amino acids. V was clipped by 3 bases and J by 3 bases; unmatched bases: 8. CDR1 LNHNV and CDR2 YYDKDF come from the germline V gene (reference sequence). CDR3 in amino acids: CATSSGTGQSKETQYF. The DNA of the CDR3 is TGTGCCACCAGCAGTGGGACAGGGCAATCGAAAGAGACCCAGTACTTC.

The chain recombines TRBV6-1 with TRBJ2-5, with 8 positions matching TRBD2. J lost 4 bases, V lost 10 bases, and 11 bases had no gene match. The V gene's germline CDR1 is MNHNS and CDR2 SASEGT. The CDR3 consists of 14 residues. CDR3 sequence reads: CATQAGARGETQYF. The CDR3 DNA sequence: TGTGCCACCCAAGCGGGGGCGAGGGGAGAGACCCAGTACTTC.

The rearrangement joins TRBV5-6 to TRBJ1-4; 7 bases fit TRBD1. After removal of 4 bases from V and 0 bases from J, the junction contained 6 bases not matched to a gene. Germline V CDR1 and CDR2: SGHDT, YYEEEE. This CDR3 comprises 16 residues. The DNA of the CDR3 is TGTGCCAGCAGCCCGGGGACAGACCCAACTAATGAAAAACTGTTTTTT. Protein product: CASSPGTDPTNEKLFF.

The genes are TRBV7-3 and TRBJ2-5; 10 bases map to TRBD2. The germline CDR1 and CDR2 sequences are SGHTA and FQGTGA. The J segment lost 5 bases and the V segment lost 4 bases, leaving 7 bases of the junction unmatched. This CDR3 spans 15 amino acids. The chain's CDR3 is CASSSLAGDRETQYF. In nucleotides, the CDR3 is TGTGCCAGCAGCTCTCTAGCGGGGGACCGGGAGACCCAGTACTTC.

The chain joins TRBV14 to TRBJ2-1, with TRBD1 as a possible D gene (6 bases). There are 13 residues in the CDR3. Per germline, CDR1 SGHDN and CDR2 FVKESK. V was pared by 0 bases and J by 12 bases, with 12 bases between. CDR3 DNA: TGTGCCAGCAGCCAAGATCTCGGACAGACGCAGTTCTTC. Translating gives CASSQDLGQTQFF.

In this sample, this clone turned up a few times. This chain connects TRBV7-9 to TRBJ2-1; D may be TRBD2 (6 bases). The CDR3 runs to 14 residues. CDR1 and CDR2 from the germline V gene are SEHNR and FQNEAQ (reference sequence). The germline V and J ends were trimmed by 8 bases and 10 bases, with 21 bases remaining between them. The CDR3 spells CASGRSSAGYEQFF. CDR3 bases: TGTGCCAGCGGGAGGAGTTCCGCCGGATACGAGCAGTTCTTC.

This chain joins TRBV4-2 and TRBJ1-5; the D gene is possibly TRBD1 (5 bases). Germline CDR1 is LGHNA and CDR2 is YNFKEQ. CDR3 size: 15 residues. V gave up 1 base and J gave up 3 bases, with 10 bases separating them. The CDR3 DNA sequence: TGTGCCAGCAGCCAAGGGGGGGACGTCAATCAGCCCCAGCATTTT. Its protein is CASSQGGDVNQPQHF.

In DNA form, the CDR3 reads TGCGCCAGCAGCCGACAGTCAGGGTTAGACTATGGCTACACCTTC. Translated: CASSRQSGLDYGYTF. This chain links TRBV5-1 with TRBJ1-2; possible D gene TRBD1, 5 bases. CDR1 is SGHRS, CDR2 YFSETQ, per germline. This CDR3 spans 15 amino acids. V lost 4 bases and J 3 bases, leaving 16 bases between the germline ends. Supplemented by reference TRBV5-1 and TRBJ1-2, the full variable domain reads KAGVTQTPRYLIKTRGQQVTLSCSPISGHRSVSWYQQTPGQGLQFLFEYFSETQRNKGNFPGRFSGRQFSNSRSEMNVSTLELGDSALYLCASSRQSGLDYGYTFGSGTRLTVV.

The chain has TRBV27 and TRBJ2-1, with TRBD2 identical over 7 bases. Germline V gene data show CDR1 as MNHEY and CDR2 as SMNVEV (reference sequence). Unmatched junction bases numbered 3, after V lost 1 base and J lost 9 bases. This CDR3 region has 13 residues. The CDR3 DNA reads as TGTGCCAGCAGTTTATTGTCGGGGGGTGAGCAGTTCTTC. Translation: CASSLLSGGEQFF.

CDR3 sequence (DNA): TGTGCCAGCAGCTTGGTGCGCACACGGGGGGAACTGTTTTTT. This encodes CASSLVRTRGELFF. J is TRBJ1-4 and V is TRBV5-6; perhaps TRBD1 as D (5 bases). V was clipped by 0 bases and J by 12 bases, with 15 bases between them. Germline V CDR1 and CDR2: SGHDT, YYEEEE. The CDR3 extends over 14 amino acids.

The chain joins TRBV12-5 to TRBJ1-6, with D uncertain. Trimming removed 0 bases at V and 0 bases at J, with 21 bases between. This CDR3 is 21 amino acids long. From germline, CDR1 is LGHNT and CDR2 FRNRAP. The CDR3 sequence: CASGLVLGPALGSSYNSPLHF. CDR3 nucleotides: TGTGCTAGTGGTTTGGTACTAGGTCCCGCGCTCGGGAGCTCCTATAATTCACCCCTCCACTTT.

CDR3 sequence reads: CASSHRVRGTDTQYF. The CDR3 DNA reads TGTGCCAGCAGCCACCGGGTGCGGGGGACAGATACGCAGTATTTT. This sequence joins TRBV11-2 and TRBJ2-3, with 7 bases aligning to TRBD2. The germline V gene encodes CDR1 SGHAT and CDR2 FQNNGV. V lost 5 bases to trimming and J lost 3 bases; unmatched junction nucleotides: 8. The CDR3 runs to 15 residues.

V is TRBV4-1 and J is TRBJ1-1; D remains unclear. From germline, CDR1 is MGHRA and CDR2 YSYEKL. V lost 1 base and J lost 6, with 9 bases in between. The length of the CDR3 is 13 residues. In nucleotides, the CDR3 is TGCGCCAGCAGCCAAGTGTTGGCAGCTGAAGCTTTCTTT. The encoded protein is CASSQVLAAEAFF.

This rearrangement joins TRBV28 to TRBJ2-7; 12 bases align to TRBD1. Trimming cost V 5 bases and J 7 bases; bases outside gene matches: 9. Germline CDR1 is MDHEN and CDR2 is SYDVKM. The CDR3 spans 15 residues. The CDR3 nucleotides read TGTGCCAGCAGTCGCCCGGGACAGGGGGCGAGGGAGCAGTACGTC. It codes for CASSRPGQGAREQYV.

This chain uses TRBV11-2 with TRBJ2-2, with TRBD1 as a possible D gene (6 bases). V was shortened by 2 bases and J by 1 base, with 8 bases between the two germline ends. CDR3 length equals 15 residues. Germline V CDR1 and CDR2: SGHAT, FQNNGV. The CDR3 DNA reads as TGTGCCAGCAGCTTACAGGGGATGAACACCGGGGAGCTGTTTTTT. It is translated as CASSLQGMNTGELFF. Full variable domain (rest looked up from reference TRBV11-2 and TRBJ2-2): EAGVAQSPRYKIIEKRQSVAFWCNPISGHATLYWYQQILGQGPKLLIQFQNNGVVDDSQLPKDRFSAERLKGVDSTLKIQPAKLEDSAVYLCASSLQGMNTGELFFGEGSRLTVL.

The chain combines TRBV30 with TRBJ1-1; D not certain. Germline CDR1 GTSNPN, CDR2 SVGIG (reference sequence). This CDR3 spans 12 amino acids. Trimming removed 0 bases from V and 3 bases from J, with 5 bases in between. This CDR3 reads CAWSVRYTEAFF. DNA for the CDR3: TGTGCCTGGAGTGTACGGTACACTGAAGCTTTCTTT.

This rearrangement joins TRBV4-2 to TRBJ2-2; 13 nucleotides align to TRBD2. The CDR3 is made up of 15 amino acids. Per germline, CDR1 LGHNA and CDR2 YNFKEQ. With V trimmed by 5 bases and J by 5 bases, 2 bases remained unmatched. The CDR3 is CASSKTSGGTGELFF. Written as DNA, the CDR3 is TGTGCCAGCAGCAAGACTAGCGGGGGGACCGGGGAGCTGTTTTTT.

The chain uses TRBV19 and TRBJ1-1; 8 bases are shared with TRBD1. Germline V lookup: CDR1 LNHDA, CDR2 SQIVND (reference sequence). The CDR3 is 14 residues long. With V trimmed by 5 bases and J by 4 bases, 6 bases remained unmatched. The CDR3 sequence: CASSGGQEFTEAFF. Written as DNA, the CDR3 is TGTGCCAGTAGTGGGGGACAGGAGTTCACTGAAGCTTTCTTT.

This clone appeared once. J is TRBJ1-2 and V is TRBV4-2; TRBD1 is a possible D gene (5 bases). The CDR3 runs 16 residues. Trimming pared 0 bases from V and 4 bases from J, leaving 15 bases between. The germline gives CDR1 LGHNA, CDR2 YNFKEQ. The CDR3 region has the DNA TGTGCCAGCAGCCAAGATTTGGAGGGGATGGGCTATGGCTACACCTTC. Protein product: CASSQDLEGMGYGYTF.

The rearrangement joins TRBV7-2 to TRBJ2-7, with 9 bases aligning to TRBD2. Germline CDR1 is SGHTA and CDR2 is FQGNSA. J gave up 7 bases and V 4 bases, and 14 bases lay outside the gene matches. The CDR3 totals 16 residues. CDR3 protein: CASSSFAGGHSQEQYV. As DNA, the CDR3 is TGTGCCAGCAGCTCTTTTGCGGGGGGGCATTCGCAAGAGCAGTACGTC.